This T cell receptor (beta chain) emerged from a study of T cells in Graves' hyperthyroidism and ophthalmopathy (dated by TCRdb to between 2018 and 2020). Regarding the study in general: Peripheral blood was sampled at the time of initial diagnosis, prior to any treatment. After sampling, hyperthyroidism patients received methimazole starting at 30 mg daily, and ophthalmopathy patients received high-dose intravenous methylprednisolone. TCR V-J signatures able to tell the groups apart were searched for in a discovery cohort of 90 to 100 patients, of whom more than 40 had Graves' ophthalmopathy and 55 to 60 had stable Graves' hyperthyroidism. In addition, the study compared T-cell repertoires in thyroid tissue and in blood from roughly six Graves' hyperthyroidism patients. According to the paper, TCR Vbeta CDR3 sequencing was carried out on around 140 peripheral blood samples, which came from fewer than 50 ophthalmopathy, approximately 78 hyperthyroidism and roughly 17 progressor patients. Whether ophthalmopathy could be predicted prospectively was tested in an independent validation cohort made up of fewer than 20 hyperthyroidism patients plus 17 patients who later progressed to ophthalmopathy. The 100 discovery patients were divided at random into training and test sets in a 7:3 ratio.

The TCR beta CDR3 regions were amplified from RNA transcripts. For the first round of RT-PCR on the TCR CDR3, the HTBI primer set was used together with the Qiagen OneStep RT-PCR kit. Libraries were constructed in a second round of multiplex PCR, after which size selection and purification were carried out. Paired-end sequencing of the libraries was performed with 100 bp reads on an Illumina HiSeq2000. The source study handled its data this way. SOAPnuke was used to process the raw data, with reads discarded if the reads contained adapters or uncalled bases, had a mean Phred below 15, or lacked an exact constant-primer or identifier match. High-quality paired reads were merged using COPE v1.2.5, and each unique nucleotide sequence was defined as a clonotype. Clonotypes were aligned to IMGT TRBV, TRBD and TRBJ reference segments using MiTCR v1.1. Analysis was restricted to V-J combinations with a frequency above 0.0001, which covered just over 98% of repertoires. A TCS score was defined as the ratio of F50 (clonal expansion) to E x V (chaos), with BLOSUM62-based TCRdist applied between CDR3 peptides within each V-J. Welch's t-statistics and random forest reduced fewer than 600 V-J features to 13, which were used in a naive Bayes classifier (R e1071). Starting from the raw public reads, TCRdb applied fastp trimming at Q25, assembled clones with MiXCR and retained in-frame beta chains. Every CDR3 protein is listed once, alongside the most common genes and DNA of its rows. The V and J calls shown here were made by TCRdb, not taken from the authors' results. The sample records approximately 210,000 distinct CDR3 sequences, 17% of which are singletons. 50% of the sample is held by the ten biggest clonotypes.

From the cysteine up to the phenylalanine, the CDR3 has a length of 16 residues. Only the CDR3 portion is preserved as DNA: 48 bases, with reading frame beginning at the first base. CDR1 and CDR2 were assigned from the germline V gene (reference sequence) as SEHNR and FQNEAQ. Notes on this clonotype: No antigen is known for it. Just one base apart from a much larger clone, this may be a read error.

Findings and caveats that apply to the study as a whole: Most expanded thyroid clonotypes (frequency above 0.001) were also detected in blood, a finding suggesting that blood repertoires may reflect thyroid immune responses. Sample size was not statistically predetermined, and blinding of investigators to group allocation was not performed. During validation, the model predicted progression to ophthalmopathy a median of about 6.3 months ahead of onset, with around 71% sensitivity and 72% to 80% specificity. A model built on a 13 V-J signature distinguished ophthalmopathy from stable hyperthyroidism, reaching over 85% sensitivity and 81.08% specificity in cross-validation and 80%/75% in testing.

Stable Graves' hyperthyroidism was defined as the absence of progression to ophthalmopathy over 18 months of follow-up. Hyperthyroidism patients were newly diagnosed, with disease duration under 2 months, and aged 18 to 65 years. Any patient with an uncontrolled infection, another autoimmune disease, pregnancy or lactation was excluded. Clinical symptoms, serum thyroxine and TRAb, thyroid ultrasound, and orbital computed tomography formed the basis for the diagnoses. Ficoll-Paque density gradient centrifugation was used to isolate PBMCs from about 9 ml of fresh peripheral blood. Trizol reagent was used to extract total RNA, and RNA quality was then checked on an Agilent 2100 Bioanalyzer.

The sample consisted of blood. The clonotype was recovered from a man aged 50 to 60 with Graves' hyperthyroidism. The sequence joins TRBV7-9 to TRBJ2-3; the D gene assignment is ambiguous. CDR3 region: CASSLLALGGTETQYF. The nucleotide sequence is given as TGTGCCAGCAGCTTACTTGCTCTCGGCGGCACAGAGACGCAGTATTTT.